A selection of T cell receptor beta chains follows, all from one sample in a study of shared T cell receptors in the human thymus. The assay was immunoSEQ multiplex PCR, and TCRdb's table has in-frame clones only and misses some. The repertoire consists of some 660,000 clones, with more than 75% occurring once and the leading ten covering roughly 0.0089%. These data are also associated with another study on human thymus T cells.

The source material was thymocytes. These receptors originate from a boy less than two years old with a congenital heart defect. CDR3s include the opening cysteine and the closing phenylalanine or tryptophan. A D gene is named only where the DNA matches it firmly. A row's size may be missing; if present it is once, few, many or a size class.

D gene,V gene,J gene,clone size,CDR3 protein,CDR3 DNA
.,TRBV9,TRBJ1-1,.,CASRRGGENTEAFF,TGTGCCAGCAGGAGGGGGGGTGAGAACACTGAAGCTTTCTTT
TRBD1,TRBV5-1,TRBJ1-2,.,CASSWGQGRGPNYGYTF,TGCGCCAGCAGCTGGGGACAGGGTAGGGGTCCTAACTATGGCTACACCTTC
.,TRBV28,TRBJ2-2,.,CASSSGSTGELFF,TGTGCCAGCAGTTCGGGGTCCACCGGGGAGCTGTTTTTT
.,TRBV19,TRBJ1-3,few,CASSTTREDRSGNTIYF,TGTGCCAGTAGTACTACCAGGGAGGATAGATCTGGAAACACCATATATTTT
.,TRBV14,TRBJ2-6,.,CASSQDIGQPPSGANVLTF,TGTGCCAGCAGCCAAGATATAGGACAGCCCCCCTCTGGGGCCAACGTCCTGACTTTC
TRBD1,TRBV4-1,TRBJ1-2,.,CASSSNYPGTAFTLGYGYTF,TGCGCCAGCAGCTCTAACTATCCCGGGACAGCATTCACCTTAGGTTATGGCTACACCTTC
TRBD2,TRBV4-3,TRBJ2-5,.,CASSQERGVHQETQYF,TGCGCCAGCAGCCAAGAACGGGGGGTACACCAAGAGACCCAGTACTTC
.,TRBV5-6,TRBJ2-1,few,CASTDLKTEDILNEQFF,TGTGCCAGCACCGATCTTAAAACCGAGGACATACTCAATGAGCAGTTCTTC
.,TRBV9,TRBJ2-3,.,CASSPLPWLERIDTQYF,TGTGCCAGCAGCCCCCTCCCTTGGCTAGAGAGGATAGATACGCAGTATTTT
TRBD2,TRBV5-1,TRBJ2-1,.,CASSFLAGGPAVNEQFF,TGCGCCAGCAGCTTTCTAGCGGGAGGGCCAGCGGTTAATGAGCAGTTCTTC
.,TRBV4-3,TRBJ2-2,.,CASSQAPGEDTGELFF,TGCGCCAGCAGCCAAGCCCCGGGAGAGGACACCGGGGAGCTGTTTTTT
.,TRBV5-6,TRBJ1-1,.,CASSLRQGRNTEAFF,TGTGCCAGCAGCTTGAGGCAGGGGAGGAACACTGAAGCTTTCTTT
TRBD1,TRBV5-8,TRBJ2-5,.,CASSIQGTPQETQYF,TGTGCCAGCAGCATACAGGGGACCCCCCAAGAGACCCAGTACTTC
TRBD1,TRBV5-1,TRBJ1-2,.,CASSQRDRGGEEGYTF,TGCGCCAGCAGCCAAAGGGACAGGGGGGGAGAGGAGGGCTACACCTTC
TRBD2,TRBV2,TRBJ2-3,few,CASAWTSGGVIDTQYF,TGTGCCAGCGCCTGGACTAGCGGGGGGGTTATTGATACGCAGTATTTT
TRBD2,TRBV19,TRBJ2-1,.,CASSGVAGYSSSYNEQFF,TGTGCCAGTAGTGGTGTAGCGGGATACTCTAGCTCCTACAATGAGCAGTTCTTC
.,TRBV27,TRBJ2-7,.,CASSWAPSYEQYF,TGTGCCAGCAGTTGGGCCCCTTCCTACGAGCAGTACTTC
.,TRBV4-1,TRBJ1-1,.,CASSQIKAGGEKAFF,TGCGCCAGCAGCCAAATAAAAGCGGGGGGAGAGAAAGCTTTCTTT
TRBD2,TRBV4-2,TRBJ2-1,.,CATTLRAGGSNEQFF,TGTGCCACCACCCTTCGGGCGGGGGGGTCGAATGAGCAGTTCTTC
TRBD1,TRBV5-4,TRBJ2-1,once,CASSSPGQGVLNEQFF,TGTGCCAGCAGCTCACCGGGACAGGGGGTACTTAATGAGCAGTTCTTC
.,TRBV7-8,TRBJ2-7,.,CASSKRRMETYEQYF,TGTGCCAGCAGTAAAAGACGCATGGAGACCTACGAGCAGTACTTC
.,TRBV11-2,TRBJ2-2,.,CASSLDILGRDTGELFF,TGTGCCAGCAGCTTAGATATTTTGGGGCGAGACACCGGGGAGCTGTTTTTT
TRBD1,TRBV28,TRBJ2-1,.,CASGGPGTGRFEQFF,TGTGCCAGCGGGGGGCCCGGGACAGGGCGGTTCGAGCAGTTCTTC
.,TRBV6-6,TRBJ2-3,.,CASSYPRGSTDTQYF,TGTGCCAGCAGTTACCCAAGGGGTAGCACAGATACGCAGTATTTT
.,TRBV5-8,TRBJ1-1,few,CASSLVARTEAFF,TGTGCCAGCAGCTTGGTTGCGCGCACTGAAGCTTTCTTT
TRBD2,TRBV19,TRBJ2-1,.,CASSPSGKARYNEQFF,TGTGCCAGTAGCCCTAGCGGGAAGGCTCGCTACAATGAGCAGTTCTTC
.,TRBV6-5,TRBJ1-6,.,CASSSTLDSVNSPLHF,TGTGCCAGCAGTTCTACCCTGGACAGCGTTAATTCACCCCTCCACTTT
TRBD1,TRBV5-5,TRBJ2-7,.,CASSSFGTDHREQYF,TGTGCCAGCAGCTCCTTCGGGACAGACCATCGCGAGCAGTACTTC
.,TRBV4-3,TRBJ2-7,few,CASSQEPTSYEQYF,TGCGCCAGCAGCCAAGAGCCAACTTCCTACGAGCAGTACTTC
TRBD1,TRBV9,TRBJ1-1,.,CASSVGSRTGDRTEAFF,TGTGCCAGCAGCGTAGGTTCACGGACAGGGGATAGGACTGAAGCTTTCTTT
TRBD2,TRBV19,TRBJ2-7,.,CASSEPGTSGSYEQYF,TGTGCCAGTAGTGAACCCGGGACTAGCGGTTCTTACGAGCAGTACTTC
TRBD1,TRBV2,TRBJ1-6,.,CASRGTGQLNSPLHF,TGTGCCAGCAGGGGGACGGGACAGCTTAATTCACCCCTCCACTTT
.,TRBV7-2,TRBJ2-7,.,CASSPKGQSYEQYF,TGTGCCAGCAGCCCGAAGGGGCAGTCCTACGAGCAGTACTTC
.,TRBV7-2,TRBJ1-2,.,CASSLPLTGIRSYTF,TGTGCCAGCAGCTTACCTCTTACAGGGATTCGTAGCTACACCTTC
TRBD1,TRBV7-9,TRBJ1-4,.,CASSLGDRGPIATNEKLFF,TGTGCCAGCAGCTTAGGGGACAGGGGCCCTATTGCAACTAATGAAAAACTGTTTTTT
TRBD2,TRBV30,TRBJ2-3,.,CAWNRYGTTITDTQYF,TGTGCCTGGAATCGATATGGGACTACTATCACAGATACGCAGTATTTT
.,TRBV9,TRBJ2-1,once,CASSVGGWWGDEQFF,TGTGCCAGCAGCGTAGGGGGTTGGTGGGGGGATGAGCAGTTCTTC
.,TRBV9,TRBJ2-1,.,CASASWGNSYNEQFF,TGTGCCAGCGCTTCGTGGGGCAACTCCTACAATGAGCAGTTCTTC
TRBD2,TRBV2,TRBJ2-2,.,CASSGPGGVLVGAGELFF,TGTGCCAGCAGCGGCCCGGGGGGAGTCTTAGTGGGGGCCGGGGAGCTGTTTTTT
.,TRBV7-9,TRBJ1-5,few,CASSSEGGGEEQPQHF,TGTGCCAGCAGCTCCGAAGGGGGAGGGGAGGAGCAGCCCCAGCATTTT
TRBD1,TRBV18,TRBJ1-1,few,CASSPGQGGTEAFF,TGTGCCAGCTCACCGGGACAGGGGGGCACTGAAGCTTTCTTT
TRBD1,TRBV5-1,TRBJ1-3,once,CASSLDRDRGGNTIYF,TGCGCCAGCAGCTTGGACCGGGACAGGGGAGGAAACACCATATATTTT
.,TRBV11-3,TRBJ2-1,.,CASSYRGGGNSYNEQFF,TGTGCCAGCAGCTACAGAGGGGGCGGGAACTCCTACAATGAGCAGTTCTTC
.,TRBV30,TRBJ2-7,.,CAWRSWGTDEQYF,TGTGCCTGGAGAAGCTGGGGCACCGACGAGCAGTACTTC